This TCR beta chain was identified during a study of cytomegalovirus exposure and HLA in healthy donors (dated by TCRdb to the late 2010s). Background on the whole study: According to an earlier analysis of 550 to 700 of the donors, 150 million to 200 million T cells yielded 117 million unique TCR beta sequences and about 280 Gb of sequence data. Approximately 300 gigabases of sequencing data and 91 million or so unique TCR sequences made up an early release that covered around 640 HLA-typed donors. Of the roughly 410 genotyped donors, less than 85% were placed in the genetic ancestry cluster associated with self-reported Caucasian donors. The study aimed to test whether signatures of past pathogen exposure could be identified by cataloging public T cell receptors. The study used immunosequencing to profile the T cell repertoires of approximately 690 subjects and linked those repertoires to cytomegalovirus serostatus. Besides the first cohort of roughly 660 subjects, a separate validation cohort made up of 120 different subjects was used. To predict cytomegalovirus infection status, the study brought together high-throughput TCR immunosequencing, statistical association of individual TCRs with disease status, and machine learning. In a later analysis, previously published TCR beta repertoires from 500 to 750 donors were re-analyzed and high-resolution HLA genotyping was added so that TCR occurrence patterns could be studied. In the later analysis, no new phenotypic data were used to find candidate immune exposures; instead, reliance was placed on TCR beta sequences and their occurrence across donors. An earlier analysis of approximately 500 of the donors applied high-throughput TCR beta sequencing to assess whether each TCR beta V gene segment acted as functional or pseudogenic. Donor age, sex, ethnicity and CMV serostatus were collected together with the repertoire data. Genome-wide SNP genotypes for about 65% of the roughly 670 donors were used in a later genetic analysis, which treated that subset as a discovery cohort. All discovery cohort repertoires had been generated using a single sequencing platform. HLA typing covered class I and class II loci at four-digit resolution. Typing coverage differed by locus: A, B, C, DRB1 and DQB1 were typed in about 629-640 donors, DQA1 in around 500, DPA1 in around 580, and DPB1 in just under 480. Five DR-DQ haplotypes were handled as single units for association and clustering, since linkage in the cohort was strong. On average, roughly 200,000 unique TCR beta nucleotide sequences were sequenced per donor among some 430 genotyped donors of the cohort, with around 19% of those sequences being non-productive. Study-level results and caveats: In a later analysis, TCR association rates were found to vary across HLA loci, with the most associated TCRs seen for DRB1 alleles and the fewest for HLA-C alleles. Over 15 rarely observed V segments, including chromosome 9 orphons, were excluded from the earlier analysis of several hundred of the donors because counts were too low. In vitro tests confirmed that a few of the cytomegalovirus-associated TCR beta chains recognize cytomegalovirus antigens. A further reported finding was that TCR beta sequences accurately predicted the HLA-A and HLA-B alleles for most subjects in the first cohort. V-gene and J-gene trimming of TCR beta chains was associated with a missense DCLRE1C variant in a later genetic analysis, and the association was replicated in an independent cohort. The classifier was reported to diagnose cytomegalovirus status with high specificity and sensitivity in both the original and validation cohorts. In a later analysis, most CMV-associated TCR beta chains were found to appear HLA-restricted, with HLA associations seemingly driven largely by CMV exposure. Strong co-occurrence of HLA alleles, especially DR and DQ, made assigning TCR associations to individual alleles difficult. Compared with equally common non-associated chains, HLA-associated TCR beta chains in a later analysis were more clonally expanded and had lower generation probabilities. It was suggested by the authors that the approach could potentially be generalized to other disease states and immunological phenotypes. Because some donors lacked HLA typing at each locus, the association tests relied only on the typed subset. At a false discovery rate of 0.05, a later analysis linked 15,000 to 20,000 TCR beta sequences to specific HLA alleles. The 87-base-pair reads could not distinguish some IMGT-functional V segments, including TRBV6-2 and TRBV6-3, so those segments were excluded. Most TCR sequences were seen in very few donors, while some public TCRs were found in many individuals. The cohort was sequenced for TCR beta chains only, and without alpha or paired-chain data the features that could be detected were limited. The sequencing pipeline was judged likely to have produced a cluster of highly shared sequence variants as a technical artifact. The study gave a list of 150 to 200 TCR beta chains associated with cytomegalovirus. Several of the top co-occurrence clusters appeared to be linked to parvovirus B19, influenza, CMV and Epstein-Barr virus, according to a later analysis. Compared with the approximately 600-donor mean, donors in an Asian-associated ancestry cluster had fewer N-insertions in productive TCRs, according to a later genetic analysis. The only immune exposure information available for the cohort was CMV serostatus. Linkage disequilibrium might explain the correlated functional status among segregating V segments, but an unknown experimental factor could not be ruled out. Sequencing depth was assumed to be roughly uniform across donors in the presence/absence analyses, though that assumption may not hold. An earlier analysis of around 540 of the donors showed that most TCR beta V segments appeared in productive rearrangements either about 87% or about 30% of the time, which broadly matched IMGT annotations.

Libraries were built with the immunoSEQ multiplex PCR assay. A mixture of 60 forward primers for TCR Vbeta segments and 13 reverse primers for TCR Jbeta segments was used in the multiplex PCR. The CDR3 region of rearranged TCR beta genes was amplified from genomic DNA with a multiplex PCR assay. The Illumina HiSeq System was used to sequence the amplified TCR beta libraries as 87-base-pair reads. Per the source publication's procedure: A later analysis tallied some 79 million unique TCR beta chains across the 666 repertoires, and approximately 9.9 million of those chains were shared by two or more donors. A nearest-neighbor algorithm error-corrected the raw reads and collapsed the reads into unique sequences, merging closely related sequences to remove PCR and sequencing errors. CDR3 sequences were aligned to IMGT reference sequences to assign V, D and J gene segments. For a sequence to be retained, a match of at least six nucleotides to both a V gene segment and a J gene segment was required. Rearrangements were classified as productive when the CDR3 lacked stop codons and remained in frame with V and J, and all other rearrangements were classified as non-productive. CDR3 was defined by IMGT convention, running from the second conserved V-encoded cysteine to the conserved J-encoded phenylalanine. In an earlier analysis of just under 600 of the donors, sequences lacking an unambiguous match to a single V gene segment were excluded. In an earlier analysis of around 590 of the donors, a V segment was called functional when productive rearrangements were above 56.7%, and segregating when the standard deviation between donors exceeded 5%. A statistical classification framework was developed to diagnose cytomegalovirus status using the catalog of TCR beta chain sequences. A later analysis assigned V and J genes by comparing TCR nucleotide sequences with IMGT/GENE-DB human TR gene sequences. A later analysis assigned CDR3 sequences and most-parsimonious VDJ recombination scenarios with the TCRdist pipeline. A later analysis defined each TCR beta chain by its CDR3 amino acid sequence plus V-gene family, and excluded reads lacking a unique V-gene family. In a later analysis, around 600 highly shared, low-generation-probability nucleotide sequences were removed to address suspected cross-contamination and a sequencing artifact. In a later analysis, a clonal expansion index was calculated for each public chain from normalized within-repertoire ranks of inferred template counts. In a later analysis, generation probabilities were computed using a VDJ recombination model fitted to out-of-frame rearrangements, and the results were checked against IGoR. In a later analysis, TCR-TCR, TCR-HLA and TCR-CMV co-occurrence was scored with hypergeometric tests, and a repertoire-size bias correction was applied to TCR pairs. A later analysis estimated false discovery rates by permuting HLA or CMV assignments 20 times. In a later analysis, co-occurring TCRs were grouped using DBSCAN, with TCRdist sequence similarity added in when clustering inside HLA-allele-positive subsets. Repertoires with fewer than 30,000 or more than 120,000 public chains, plus five repertoires with anomalous nucleotide sharing, were excluded from co-occurrence clustering. Drawn from immuneACCESS, this table holds only the in-frame rearrangements with V and J called that TCRdb kept. Clones are partly lost; checked studies trace under half to an unresolved V gene and leave the rest unexplained. For V, J and clone size, that table is used; D and trimming come from the DNA. Present in this sample are around 120,000 clones, 75% to 85% of which were seen just once. Together, the top ten hold 7.5% to 9% of the sample.

CDR1 and CDR2, per the germline V gene, are SGHTA and FQGNSA. V is cut back by 6 bases and J by 7 bases, with 7 bases in the junction unmatched. From cysteine to phenylalanine, the CDR3 is 15 amino acids long. The retained sequence is limited to the CDR3, 45 bases, with the frame set at the first base. A word on this clone: There is no known antigen for this receptor. The input lacks base qualities; no much larger clone sits a single base away.

The cohort was made up of 500 to 850 healthy bone marrow donors. All cohort members were sampled while nominally healthy, although unrecorded immune exposures were likely present. The donor was CMV seropositive and belonged to the group of 250 to 300 seropositive cohort members. Every donor gave a peripheral blood sample, and the peripheral blood mononuclear cells from that sample were used for TCR beta sequencing. Genomic DNA was extracted from the blood cell samples with the Qiagen DNeasy Blood Extraction Kit. The sequence was obtained from a female donor in good health and CMV-seropositive. What was sequenced was PBMCs. The chain employs TRBV7-2 and TRBJ1-6, and TRBD1 aligns with 9 junction nucleotides. The bases are TGTGCCAGCAGGCGACAGGGGGTTCGGAATTCACCCCTCCACTTT. The translation is CASRRQGVRNSPLHF.